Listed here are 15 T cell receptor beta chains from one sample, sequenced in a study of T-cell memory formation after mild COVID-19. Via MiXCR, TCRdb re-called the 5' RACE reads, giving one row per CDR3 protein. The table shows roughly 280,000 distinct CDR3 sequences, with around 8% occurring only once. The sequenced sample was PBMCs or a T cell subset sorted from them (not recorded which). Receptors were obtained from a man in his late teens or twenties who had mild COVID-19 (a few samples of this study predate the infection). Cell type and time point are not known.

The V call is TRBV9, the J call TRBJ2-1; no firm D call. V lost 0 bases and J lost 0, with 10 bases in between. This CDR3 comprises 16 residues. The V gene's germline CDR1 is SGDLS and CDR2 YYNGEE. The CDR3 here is CASSVAVLSSYNEQFF. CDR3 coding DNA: TGTGCCAGCAGCGTAGCTGTCTTAAGCTCCTACAATGAGCAGTTCTTC.

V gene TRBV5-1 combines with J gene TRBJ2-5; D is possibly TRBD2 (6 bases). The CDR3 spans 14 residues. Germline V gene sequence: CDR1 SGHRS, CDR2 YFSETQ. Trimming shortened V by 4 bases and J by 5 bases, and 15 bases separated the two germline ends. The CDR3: CASSAGPGGETQYF. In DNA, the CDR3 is TGCGCCAGCAGCGCGGGACCGGGCGGCGAGACCCAGTACTTC. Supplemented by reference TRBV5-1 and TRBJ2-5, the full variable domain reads KAGVTQTPRYLIKTRGQQVTLSCSPISGHRSVSWYQQTPGQGLQFLFEYFSETQRNKGNFPGRFSGRQFSNSRSEMNVSTLELGDSALYLCASSAGPGGETQYFGPGTRLLVL.

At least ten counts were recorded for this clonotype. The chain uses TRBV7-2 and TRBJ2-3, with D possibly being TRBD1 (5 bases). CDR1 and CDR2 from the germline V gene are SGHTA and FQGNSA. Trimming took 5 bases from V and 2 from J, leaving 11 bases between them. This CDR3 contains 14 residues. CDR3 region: CASSRRGNTDTQYF. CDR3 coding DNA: TGTGCCAGCAGCCGAAGGGGAAACACAGATACGCAGTATTTT.

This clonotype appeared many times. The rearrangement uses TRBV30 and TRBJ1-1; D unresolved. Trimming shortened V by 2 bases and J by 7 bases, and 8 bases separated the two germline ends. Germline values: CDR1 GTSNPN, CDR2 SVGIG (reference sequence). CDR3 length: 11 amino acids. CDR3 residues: CAWSLQVEAFF. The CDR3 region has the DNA TGTGCCTGGAGTCTGCAGGTTGAAGCTTTCTTT.

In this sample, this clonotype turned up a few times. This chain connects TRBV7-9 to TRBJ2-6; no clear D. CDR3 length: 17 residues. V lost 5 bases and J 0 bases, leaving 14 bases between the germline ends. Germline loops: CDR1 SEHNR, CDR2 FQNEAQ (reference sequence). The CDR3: CASSLAEEYSGANVLTF. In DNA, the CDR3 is TGTGCCAGCAGCCTCGCCGAGGAGTACTCTGGGGCCAACGTCCTGACTTTC.

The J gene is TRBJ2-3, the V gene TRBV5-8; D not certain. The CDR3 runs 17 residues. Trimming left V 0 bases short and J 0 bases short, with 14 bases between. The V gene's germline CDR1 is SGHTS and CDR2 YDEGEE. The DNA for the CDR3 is TGTGCCAGCAGCTTGGCGGTGAAAACCGAAAGCACAGATACGCAGTATTTT. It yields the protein CASSLAVKTESTDTQYF.

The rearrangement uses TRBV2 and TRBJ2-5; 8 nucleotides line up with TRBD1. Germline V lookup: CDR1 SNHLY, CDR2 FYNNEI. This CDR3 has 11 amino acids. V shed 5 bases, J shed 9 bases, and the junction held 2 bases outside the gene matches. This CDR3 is CASSNRGAQYF. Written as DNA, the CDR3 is TGTGCCAGCAGTAACAGGGGGGCCCAGTACTTC.

The CDR3 loop is CASSQPRQGAVAFF. As DNA, the CDR3 is TGCGCCAGCAGCCAACCCCGACAGGGGGCGGTAGCTTTCTTT. The chain has TRBV4-1 and TRBJ1-1, with 10 bases aligning to TRBD1. The CDR3 sequence is 14 residues long. The germline gives CDR1 MGHRA, CDR2 YSYEKL. The V and J ends lost 2 bases and 10 bases, in that order; junction bases with no gene match: 7.

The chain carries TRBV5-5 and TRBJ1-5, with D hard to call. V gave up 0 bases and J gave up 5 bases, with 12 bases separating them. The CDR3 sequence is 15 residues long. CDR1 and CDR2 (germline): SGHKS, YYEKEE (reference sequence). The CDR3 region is CASSLVAAKDQPQHF. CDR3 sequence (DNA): TGTGCCAGCAGCTTGGTGGCGGCAAAAGATCAGCCCCAGCATTTT.

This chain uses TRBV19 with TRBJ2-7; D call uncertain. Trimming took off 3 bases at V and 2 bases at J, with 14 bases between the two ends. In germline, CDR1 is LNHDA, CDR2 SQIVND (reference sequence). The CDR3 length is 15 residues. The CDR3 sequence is CASSIDRQSPYEQYF. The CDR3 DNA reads TGTGCCAGTAGTATCGACCGACAAAGTCCCTACGAGCAGTACTTC.

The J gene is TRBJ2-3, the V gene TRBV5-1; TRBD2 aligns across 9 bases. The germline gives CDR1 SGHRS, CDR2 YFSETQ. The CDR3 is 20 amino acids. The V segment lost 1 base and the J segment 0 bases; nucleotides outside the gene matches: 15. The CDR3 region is CASSLTGTVSGGYSTDTQYF. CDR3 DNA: TGCGCCAGCAGCTTGACCGGGACAGTTAGCGGGGGCTACAGCACAGATACGCAGTATTTT. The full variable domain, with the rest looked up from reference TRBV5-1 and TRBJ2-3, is KAGVTQTPRYLIKTRGQQVTLSCSPISGHRSVSWYQQTPGQGLQFLFEYFSETQRNKGNFPGRFSGRQFSNSRSEMNVSTLELGDSALYLCASSLTGTVSGGYSTDTQYFGPGTRLTVL.

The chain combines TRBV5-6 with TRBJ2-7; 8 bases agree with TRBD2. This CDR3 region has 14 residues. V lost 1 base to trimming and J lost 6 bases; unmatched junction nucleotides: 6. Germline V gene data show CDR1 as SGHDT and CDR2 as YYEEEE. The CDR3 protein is CASSLTAGGGEQYF. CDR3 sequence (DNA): TGTGCCAGCAGCTTGACGGCGGGGGGAGGCGAGCAGTACTTC. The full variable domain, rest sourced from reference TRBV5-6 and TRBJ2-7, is DAGVTQSPTHLIKTRGQQVTLRCSPKSGHDTVSWYQQALGQGPQFIFQYYEEEERQRGNFPDRFSGHQFPNYSSELNVNALLLGDSALYLCASSLTAGGGEQYFGPGTRLTVT.

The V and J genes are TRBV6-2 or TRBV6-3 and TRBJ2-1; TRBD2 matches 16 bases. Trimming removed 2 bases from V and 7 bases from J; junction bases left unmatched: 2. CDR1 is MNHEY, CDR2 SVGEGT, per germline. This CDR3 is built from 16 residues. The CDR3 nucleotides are TGTGCCAGCAGTTACGGGACTAGCGGGGGGGAGAATGAGCAGTTCTTC. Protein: CASSYGTSGGENEQFF.

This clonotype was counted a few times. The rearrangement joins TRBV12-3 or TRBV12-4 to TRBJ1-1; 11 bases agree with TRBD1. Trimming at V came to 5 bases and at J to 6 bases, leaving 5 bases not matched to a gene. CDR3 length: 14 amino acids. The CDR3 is CASSGTGGFPEAFF. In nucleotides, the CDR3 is TGTGCCAGCAGTGGGACAGGGGGGTTCCCTGAAGCTTTCTTT.

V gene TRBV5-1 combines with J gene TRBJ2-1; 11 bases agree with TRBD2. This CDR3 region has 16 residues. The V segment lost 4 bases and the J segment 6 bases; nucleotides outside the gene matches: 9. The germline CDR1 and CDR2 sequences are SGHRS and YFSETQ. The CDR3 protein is CASSALAGGVSNEQFF. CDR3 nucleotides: TGCGCCAGCAGCGCGCTAGCGGGGGGCGTCAGCAATGAGCAGTTCTTC.